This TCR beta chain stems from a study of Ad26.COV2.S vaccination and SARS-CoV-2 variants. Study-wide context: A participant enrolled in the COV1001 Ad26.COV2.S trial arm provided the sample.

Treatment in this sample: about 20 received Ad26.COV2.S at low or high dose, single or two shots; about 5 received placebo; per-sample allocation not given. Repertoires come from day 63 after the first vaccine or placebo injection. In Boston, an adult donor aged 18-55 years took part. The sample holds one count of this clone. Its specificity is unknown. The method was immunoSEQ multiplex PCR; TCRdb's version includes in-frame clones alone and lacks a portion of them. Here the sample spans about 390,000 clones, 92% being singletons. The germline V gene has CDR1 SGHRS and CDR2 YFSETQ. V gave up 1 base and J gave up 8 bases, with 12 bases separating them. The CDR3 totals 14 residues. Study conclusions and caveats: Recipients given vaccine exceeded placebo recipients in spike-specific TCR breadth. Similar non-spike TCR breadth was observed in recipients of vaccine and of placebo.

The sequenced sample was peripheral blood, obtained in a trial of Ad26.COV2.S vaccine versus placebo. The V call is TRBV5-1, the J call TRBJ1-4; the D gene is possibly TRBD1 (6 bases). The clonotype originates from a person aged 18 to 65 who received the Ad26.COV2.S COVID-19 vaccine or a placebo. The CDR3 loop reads CASSLLPQGEKLFF. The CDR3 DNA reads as TGCGCCAGCAGCTTGTTGCCTCAGGGGGAAAAACTGTTTTTT.